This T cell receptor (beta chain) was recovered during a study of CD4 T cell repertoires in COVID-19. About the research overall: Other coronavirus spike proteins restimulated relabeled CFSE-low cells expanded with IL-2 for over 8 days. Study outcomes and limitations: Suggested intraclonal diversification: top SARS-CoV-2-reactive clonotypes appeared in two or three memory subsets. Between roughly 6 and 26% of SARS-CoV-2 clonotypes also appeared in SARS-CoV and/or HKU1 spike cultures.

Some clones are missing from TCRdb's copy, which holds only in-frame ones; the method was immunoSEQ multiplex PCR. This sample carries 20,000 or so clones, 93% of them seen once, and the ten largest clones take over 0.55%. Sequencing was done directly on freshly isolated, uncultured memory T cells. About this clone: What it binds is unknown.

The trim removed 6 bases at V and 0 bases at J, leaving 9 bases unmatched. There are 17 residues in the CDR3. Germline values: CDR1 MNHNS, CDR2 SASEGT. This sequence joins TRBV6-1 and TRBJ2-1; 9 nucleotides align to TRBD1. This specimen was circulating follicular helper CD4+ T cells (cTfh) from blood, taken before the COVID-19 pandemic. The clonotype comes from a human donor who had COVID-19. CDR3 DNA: TGTGCCAGCAGAGAAACAGGGGGCGGGAACTCCTACAATGAGCAGTTCTTC. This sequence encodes CASRETGGGNSYNEQFF.